This TCR beta chain appears in the sequencing data of a study of cytomegalovirus exposure and HLA in healthy donors. PCR involved 60 Vbeta and 13 Jbeta primers. Repertoires were generated with immunoSEQ multiplex PCR, while TCRdb's copy carries only in-frame clones and drops some. This sample has about 150,000 clones; approximately 85% occur once, and the top ten carry less than 2.5%. The V segment lost 8 bases and the J segment 7 bases; nucleotides outside the gene matches: 14. CDR3 length: 15 residues. The germline gives CDR1 LNHNV, CDR2 YYDKDF (reference sequence). The receptor comes from a woman younger than 35 in good health and CMV-seronegative. The material sequenced was PBMCs. The V call is TRBV15, the J call TRBJ1-5; 7 bases are a match to TRBD1. CDR3 bases: TGTGCCACCTCACGGGAAGGGGGCGCAAGCCAGCCCCAGCATTTT. It yields the protein CATSREGGASQPQHF. The whole variable domain, remainder taken from reference TRBV15 and TRBJ1-5, is DAMVIQNPRYQVTQFGKPVTLSCSQTLNHNVMYWYQQKSSQAPKLLFHYYDKDFNNEADTPDNFQSRRPNTSFCFLDIRSPGLGDTAMYLCATSREGGASQPQHFGDGTRLSIL.